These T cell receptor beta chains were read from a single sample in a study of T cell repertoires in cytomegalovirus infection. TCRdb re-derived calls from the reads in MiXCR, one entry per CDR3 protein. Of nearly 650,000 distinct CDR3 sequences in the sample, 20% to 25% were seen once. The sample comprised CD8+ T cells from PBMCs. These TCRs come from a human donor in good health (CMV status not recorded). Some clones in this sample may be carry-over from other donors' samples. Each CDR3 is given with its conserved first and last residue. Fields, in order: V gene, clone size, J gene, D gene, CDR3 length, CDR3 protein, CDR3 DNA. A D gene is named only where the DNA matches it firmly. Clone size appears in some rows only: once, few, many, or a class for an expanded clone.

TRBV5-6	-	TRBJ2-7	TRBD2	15	CASSLEGGTHYEQYF	TGTGCCAGCAGCCTGGAGGGAGGGACCCACTACGAGCAGTACTTC
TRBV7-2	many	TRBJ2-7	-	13	CASSYGTRYEQYF	TGTGCCAGCAGCTACGGGACCAGATACGAGCAGTACTTC
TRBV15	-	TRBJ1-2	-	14	CATSREDPKYGYTF	TGTGCCACCAGCAGAGAGGACCCGAAATATGGCTACACCTTC
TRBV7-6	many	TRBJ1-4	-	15	CASSLGGPSNEKLFF	TGTGCCAGCAGCTTAGGAGGACCTTCTAATGAAAAACTGTTTTTT
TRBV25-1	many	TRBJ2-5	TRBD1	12	CASRTGGETQYF	TGTGCCAGCAGGACAGGGGGAGAGACCCAGTACTTC
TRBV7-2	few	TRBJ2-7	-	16	CASSLTFAGTSYEQYF	TGTGCCAGCAGCTTAACGTTCGCGGGGACCTCCTACGAGCAGTACTTC
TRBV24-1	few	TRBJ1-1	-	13	CATSDPEGTEAFF	TGTGCCACCAGTGATCCGGAGGGCACTGAAGCTTTCTTT
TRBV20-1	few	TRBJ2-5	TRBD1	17	CSVPRGQKSSSQETQYF	TGCAGTGTCCCCAGGGGACAGAAGAGTAGCAGCCAAGAGACCCAGTACTTC
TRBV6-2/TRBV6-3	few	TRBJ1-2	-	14	CASSYGRGNYGYTF	TGTGCCAGCAGTTACGGGAGGGGAAACTATGGCTACACCTTC
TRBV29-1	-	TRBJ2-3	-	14	CSVVSWTNTDTQYF	TGCAGCGTTGTTAGCTGGACAAACACAGATACGCAGTATTTT
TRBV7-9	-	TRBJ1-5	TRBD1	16	CASSFGTGALNQPQHF	TGTGCCAGCAGCTTCGGGACAGGGGCTCTCAATCAGCCCCAGCATTTT
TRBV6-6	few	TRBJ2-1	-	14	CATQGWGVYNEQFF	TGTGCCACCCAGGGCTGGGGAGTCTACAATGAGCAGTTCTTC
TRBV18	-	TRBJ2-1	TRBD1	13	CASWPGQGNEQFF	TGTGCCAGCTGGCCGGGACAGGGAAATGAGCAGTTCTTC
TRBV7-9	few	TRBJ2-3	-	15	CASSSERASTDTQYF	TGTGCCAGCAGCTCAGAGCGCGCCAGCACAGATACGCAGTATTTT
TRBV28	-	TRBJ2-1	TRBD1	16	CASSLEPGQTYNEQFF	TGTGCCAGCAGTTTGGAGCCGGGACAGACCTACAATGAGCAGTTCTTC
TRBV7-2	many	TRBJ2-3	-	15	CASSLEVRITDTQYF	TGTGCCAGCAGCTTAGAGGTCAGAATCACAGATACGCAGTATTTT
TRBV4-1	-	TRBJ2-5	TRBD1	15	CASSRGGITPETQYF	TGCGCCAGCAGCCGAGGGGGCATCACCCCAGAGACCCAGTACTTC
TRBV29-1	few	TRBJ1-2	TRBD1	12	CSIRTGDYGYTF	TGCAGCATCCGGACAGGGGACTATGGCTACACCTTC
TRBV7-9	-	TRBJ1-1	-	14	CASSSLPGETEAFF	TGTGCCAGCAGCTCGCTTCCAGGGGAAACTGAAGCTTTCTTT
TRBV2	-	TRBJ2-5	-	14	CASSVRGDQETQYF	TGTGCCAGCAGTGTTAGGGGGGACCAAGAGACCCAGTACTTC
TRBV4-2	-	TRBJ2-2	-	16	CASSPRDRGGTGELFF	TGTGCCAGCAGCCCGAGGGATAGAGGGGGCACCGGGGAGCTGTTTTTT
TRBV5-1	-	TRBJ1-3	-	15	CASSSSGVVGNTIYF	TGCGCCAGCAGCTCTTCGGGGGTGGTCGGAAACACCATATATTTT
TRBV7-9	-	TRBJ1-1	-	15	CASSSSDIMNTEAFF	TGTGCCAGCAGCTCGTCCGATATTATGAACACTGAAGCTTTCTTT
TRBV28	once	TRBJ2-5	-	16	CASSHDREGWEETQYF	TGTGCCAGCAGTCACGACAGGGAGGGTTGGGAGGAGACCCAGTACTTC
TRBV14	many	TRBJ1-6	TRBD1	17	CASSQGPRDSYNSPLHF	TGTGCCAGCAGCCAAGGACCCCGGGACAGCTATAATTCACCCCTCCACTTT
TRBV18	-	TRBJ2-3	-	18	CASSPSKLGRAPTDTQYF	TGTGCCAGCTCACCCTCCAAGCTCGGTAGGGCGCCCACAGATACGCAGTATTTT
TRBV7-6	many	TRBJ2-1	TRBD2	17	CASRQRGTSGGYNEQFF	TGTGCCAGCAGGCAAAGGGGGACTAGCGGGGGGTACAATGAGCAGTTCTTC
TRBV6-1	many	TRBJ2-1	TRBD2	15	CASNPVAGGRDEQFF	TGTGCCAGCAACCCCGTAGCGGGAGGAAGGGATGAGCAGTTCTTC
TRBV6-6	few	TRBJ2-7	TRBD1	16	CASSYSSTGDLYEQYF	TGTGCCAGCAGTTACTCTTCGACAGGGGACCTTTACGAGCAGTACTTC
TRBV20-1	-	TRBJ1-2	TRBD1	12	CSAWTGANGYTF	TGCAGTGCTTGGACAGGAGCTAATGGCTACACCTTC
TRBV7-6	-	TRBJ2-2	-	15	CAILGGLSNTGELFF	TGTGCCATCCTAGGTGGACTTTCGAACACCGGGGAGCTGTTTTTT
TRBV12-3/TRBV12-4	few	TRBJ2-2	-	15	CASSPPRVDTGELFF	TGTGCCAGCAGCCCACCCAGGGTTGACACCGGGGAGCTGTTTTTT
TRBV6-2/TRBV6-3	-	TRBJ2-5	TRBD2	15	CASWWLAGGQETQYF	TGTGCCAGCTGGTGGCTAGCGGGGGGGCAGGAGACCCAGTACTTC
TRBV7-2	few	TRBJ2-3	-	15	CASSLLAISTDTQYF	TGTGCCAGCAGCTTACTAGCGATCAGCACAGATACGCAGTATTTT
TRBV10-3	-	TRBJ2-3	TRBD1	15	CAISESNRGPDTQYF	TGTGCCATCAGTGAGTCGAACAGGGGGCCAGATACGCAGTATTTT
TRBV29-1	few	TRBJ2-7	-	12	CSVGDPSYEQYF	TGCAGCGTTGGGGACCCATCCTACGAGCAGTACTTC
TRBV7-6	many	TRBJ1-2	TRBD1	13	CASRRTGEYGYTF	TGTGCCAGCAGACGAACAGGGGAGTATGGCTACACCTTC
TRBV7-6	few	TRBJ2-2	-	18	CASSFVPGLPLNTGELFF	TGTGCCAGCAGCTTCGTCCCCGGGCTCCCATTGAACACCGGGGAGCTGTTTTTT
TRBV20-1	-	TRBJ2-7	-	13	CSAIDSKTYEQYF	TGCAGTGCTATCGACTCCAAGACCTACGAGCAGTACTTC
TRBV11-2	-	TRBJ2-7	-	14	CASSYGQFTYEQYF	TGTGCCAGCAGCTACGGACAGTTCACCTACGAGCAGTACTTC
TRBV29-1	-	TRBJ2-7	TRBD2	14	CSVEDLGLGYEQYF	TGCAGCGTTGAAGATCTCGGACTAGGCTACGAGCAGTACTTC
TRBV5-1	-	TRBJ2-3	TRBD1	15	CASSNTGGKADTQYF	TGCGCCAGCAGCAATACAGGGGGCAAGGCAGATACGCAGTATTTT
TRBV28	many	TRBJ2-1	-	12	CASSSTYNEQFF	TGTGCCAGCAGCTCCACCTACAATGAGCAGTTCTTC
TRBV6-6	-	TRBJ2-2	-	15	CASSLPGTQAGELFF	TGTGCCAGCAGTCTTCCCGGGACACAAGCCGGGGAGCTGTTTTTT
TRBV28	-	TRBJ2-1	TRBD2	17	CASSTILAGGQYNEQFF	TGTGCCAGCAGCACCATCCTAGCGGGGGGGCAGTACAATGAGCAGTTCTTC
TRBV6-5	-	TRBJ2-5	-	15	CASSYSATYQETQYF	TGTGCCAGCAGTTACTCGGCGACCTACCAAGAGACCCAGTACTTC
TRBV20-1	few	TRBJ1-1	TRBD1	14	CSAAETGRRTEAFF	TGCAGTGCTGCTGAGACAGGGCGTCGCACTGAAGCTTTCTTT
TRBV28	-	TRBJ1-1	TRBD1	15	CANSPITGVGTEAFF	TGTGCCAACAGCCCTATCACAGGGGTCGGCACTGAAGCTTTCTTT
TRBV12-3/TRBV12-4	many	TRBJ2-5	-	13	CASSSNPEGTQYF	TGTGCCAGCAGTTCAAACCCCGAGGGGACCCAGTACTTC
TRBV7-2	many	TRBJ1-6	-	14	CASSFVPQRSPLHF	TGTGCCAGCAGCTTTGTTCCCCAACGGTCACCCCTCCACTTT
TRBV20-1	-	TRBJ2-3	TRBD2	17	CSARAGVASGGTDTQYF	TGCAGTGCTAGAGCGGGGGTCGCTAGCGGGGGCACAGATACGCAGTATTTT
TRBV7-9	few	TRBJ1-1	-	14	CASRSPGGNTEAFF	TGTGCCAGCAGGTCGCCGGGGGGGAACACTGAAGCTTTCTTT